Given below is one TCR beta chain in context. This entry belongs to a study of blood T cell repertoires in COVID-19. As for the study in general: Some COVID-19 samples were acute and others convalescent; all came from the United States, Italy and Spain. Nucleic acid was either cDNA or gDNA, and it came from T cells, B-cell-depleted T cells, or PBMCs.

Study processing details: By means of reference gene primer amplification, nucleated cell counts were estimated. The method was immunoSEQ multiplex PCR; TCRdb's version includes in-frame clones alone and lacks a portion of them. That table gives V, J and clone size, and the DNA gave D and trimming. Found here are fewer than 60,000 clones, 70% to 85% of them singletons; the top ten hold roughly 3.2%. The sample taken for sequencing was peripheral blood. The source is a man aged 55 to 69 with acute or convalescent COVID-19.

The CDR3 DNA follows: TGTGCCAGCAGGCGCACCGGGGTCGTAGGCGAGCAGTACTTC. Its protein product is CASRRTGVVGEQYF. The chain couples TRBV27 to TRBJ2-7, with D tentatively TRBD2 (5 bases). The CDR3 runs to 14 residues. Trimming left V 6 bases short and J 6 bases short, with 18 bases between. The V gene's germline CDR1 is MNHEY and CDR2 SMNVEV (reference sequence).